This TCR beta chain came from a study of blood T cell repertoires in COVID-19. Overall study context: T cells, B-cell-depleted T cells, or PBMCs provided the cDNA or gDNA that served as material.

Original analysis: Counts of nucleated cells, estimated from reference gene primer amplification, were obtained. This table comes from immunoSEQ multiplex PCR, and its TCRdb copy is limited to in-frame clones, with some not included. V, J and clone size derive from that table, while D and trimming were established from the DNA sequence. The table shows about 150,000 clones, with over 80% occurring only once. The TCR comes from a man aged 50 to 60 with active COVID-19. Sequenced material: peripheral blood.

This CDR3 is CASSPSATNRAEQFF. The CDR3 DNA sequence: TGCGCCAGCAGCCCATCCGCGACTAACAGGGCCGAGCAGTTCTTC. The chain combines TRBV5-1 with TRBJ2-1; D is possibly TRBD1 (6 bases). V dropped 4 bases and J dropped 10 bases, with 21 bases sitting between them. Germline values: CDR1 SGHRS, CDR2 YFSETQ. This CDR3 is built from 15 residues.